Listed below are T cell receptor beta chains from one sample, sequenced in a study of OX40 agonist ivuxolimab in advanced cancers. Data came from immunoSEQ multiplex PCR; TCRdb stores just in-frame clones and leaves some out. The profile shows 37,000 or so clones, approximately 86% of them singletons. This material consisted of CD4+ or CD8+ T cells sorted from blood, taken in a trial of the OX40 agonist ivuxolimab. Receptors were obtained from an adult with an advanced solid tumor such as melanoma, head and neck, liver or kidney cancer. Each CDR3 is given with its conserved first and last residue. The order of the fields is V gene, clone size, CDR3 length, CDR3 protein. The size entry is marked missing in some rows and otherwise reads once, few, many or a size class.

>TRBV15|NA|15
CATSRDLSGPYEQYF
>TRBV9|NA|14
CASEGTRGSGELFF
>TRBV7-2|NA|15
CASSRTSGGVETQYF
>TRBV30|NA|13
CAWSKGDGNTIYF
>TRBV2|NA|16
CASSESGGAQTGELFF
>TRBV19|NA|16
CASSRQGRSPNYGYTF
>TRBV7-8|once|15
CASSALGSPNTEAFF
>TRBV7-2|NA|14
CASSFPGQYNEQFF
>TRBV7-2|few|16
CASSHTDPAAGYGYTF
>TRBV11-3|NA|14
CASSLGGAQETQYF
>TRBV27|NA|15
CASSFQTGNTGELFF